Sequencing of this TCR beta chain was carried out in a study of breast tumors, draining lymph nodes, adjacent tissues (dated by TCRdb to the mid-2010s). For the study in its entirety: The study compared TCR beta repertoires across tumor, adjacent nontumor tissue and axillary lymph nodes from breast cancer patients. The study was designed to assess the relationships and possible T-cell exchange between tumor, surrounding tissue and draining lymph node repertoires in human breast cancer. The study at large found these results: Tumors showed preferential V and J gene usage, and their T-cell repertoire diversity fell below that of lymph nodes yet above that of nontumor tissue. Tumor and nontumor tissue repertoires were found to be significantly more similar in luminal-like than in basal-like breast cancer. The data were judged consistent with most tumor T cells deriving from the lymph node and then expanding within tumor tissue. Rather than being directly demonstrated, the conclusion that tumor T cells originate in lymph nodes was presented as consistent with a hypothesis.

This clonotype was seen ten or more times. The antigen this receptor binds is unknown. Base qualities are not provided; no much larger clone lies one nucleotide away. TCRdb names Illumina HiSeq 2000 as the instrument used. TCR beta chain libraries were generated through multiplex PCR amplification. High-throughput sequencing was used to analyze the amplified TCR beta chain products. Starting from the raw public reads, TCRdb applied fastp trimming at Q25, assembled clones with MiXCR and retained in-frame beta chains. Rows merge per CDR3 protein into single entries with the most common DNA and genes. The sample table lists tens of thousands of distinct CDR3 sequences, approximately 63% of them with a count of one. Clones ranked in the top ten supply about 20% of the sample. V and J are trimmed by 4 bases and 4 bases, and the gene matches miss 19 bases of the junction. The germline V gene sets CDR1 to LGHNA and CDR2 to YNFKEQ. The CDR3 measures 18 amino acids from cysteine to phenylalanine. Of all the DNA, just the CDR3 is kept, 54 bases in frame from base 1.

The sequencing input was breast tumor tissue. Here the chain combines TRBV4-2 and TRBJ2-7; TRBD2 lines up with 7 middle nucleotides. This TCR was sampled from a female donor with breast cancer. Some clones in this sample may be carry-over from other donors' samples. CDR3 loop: CASSRGIEGLEGGYEQYF. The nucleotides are TGTGCCAGCAGCCGGGGTATTGAAGGACTCGAGGGAGGGTACGAGCAGTACTTC.